The 5 T cell receptor beta chains presented below share a single source sample, sequenced in a study of T cells in Graves' hyperthyroidism and ophthalmopathy. The CDR3 regions of TCR beta were amplified from RNA transcripts. TCR CDR3 regions were first amplified by RT-PCR with HTBI primers. MiXCR, run by TCRdb on the multiplex PCR reads, gives a single entry per CDR3 protein. The sample includes fewer than 700,000 distinct CDR3 sequences, around 16% of them seen just once. The sample taken for sequencing was blood. Source of these receptors: a woman in her 30s with Graves' hyperthyroidism.

The CDR3 DNA sequence: TGTGCCAGCAGTTGGGGGACTAGCGCAGAGCAGTACTTC. Amino acids: CASSWGTSAEQYF. The V and J genes are TRBV6-1 and TRBJ2-7; 10 nucleotides agree with TRBD2. Germline V gene lookup returns CDR1 MNHNS and CDR2 SASEGT. V trimming: 5 bases; J trimming: 7 bases; junction bases outside the gene matches: 5. The CDR3 consists of 13 residues.

In this sample, this clonotype turned up many times. The V and J genes are TRBV9 and TRBJ2-5; 10 bases map to TRBD2. This CDR3 comprises 17 residues. Losses at the gene ends were 3 bases for V and 4 bases for J; bases not matched to a gene: 12. Germline V gene data show CDR1 as SGDLS and CDR2 as YYNGEE. The CDR3 sequence is CASSAGSSGSGAETQYF. In nucleotides, the CDR3 is TGTGCCAGCAGCGCGGGTTCTAGCGGGAGTGGGGCAGAGACCCAGTACTTC.

This clonotype was recorded many times. The V and J genes are TRBV28 and TRBJ1-5; D not resolved. The CDR3 extends over 14 amino acids. The ends were cut back, 3 bases at V and 3 bases at J, with 9 bases in the middle. Per germline, CDR1 MDHEN and CDR2 SYDVKM. This chain's CDR3 is CASSLEGNNQPQHF. The CDR3 DNA follows: TGTGCCAGCAGTTTGGAGGGAAACAATCAGCCCCAGCATTTT.

This clonotype was seen at least ten times. The chain joins TRBV7-9 to TRBJ2-7, with TRBD1 identical over 7 bases. The ends lost 4 bases at V and 4 bases at J; junction bases unmatched: 7. The V gene's germline CDR1 is SEHNR and CDR2 FQNEAQ (reference sequence). The CDR3 totals 14 residues. The CDR3 here is CASSSGDRPYEQYF. The CDR3 nucleotides are TGTGCCAGCAGCTCCGGGGACAGACCGTACGAGCAGTACTTC.

Of note for this clonotype: A much larger clone lies one base from this, so it may be a read error. The chain has TRBV20-1 and TRBJ1-1; TRBD1 agrees at 9 bases. The junction had 13 bases not matched to a gene; V was cut back by 6 bases and J by 11 bases. Germline V gives CDR1 DFQATT, CDR2 SNEGSKA (reference sequence). The CDR3 loop spans 13 amino acids. The CDR3 DNA is TGCAGTGCCCGACAGGGGGTAGAGGGTACGGCTTTCTTT. It yields the protein CSARQGVEGTAFF.